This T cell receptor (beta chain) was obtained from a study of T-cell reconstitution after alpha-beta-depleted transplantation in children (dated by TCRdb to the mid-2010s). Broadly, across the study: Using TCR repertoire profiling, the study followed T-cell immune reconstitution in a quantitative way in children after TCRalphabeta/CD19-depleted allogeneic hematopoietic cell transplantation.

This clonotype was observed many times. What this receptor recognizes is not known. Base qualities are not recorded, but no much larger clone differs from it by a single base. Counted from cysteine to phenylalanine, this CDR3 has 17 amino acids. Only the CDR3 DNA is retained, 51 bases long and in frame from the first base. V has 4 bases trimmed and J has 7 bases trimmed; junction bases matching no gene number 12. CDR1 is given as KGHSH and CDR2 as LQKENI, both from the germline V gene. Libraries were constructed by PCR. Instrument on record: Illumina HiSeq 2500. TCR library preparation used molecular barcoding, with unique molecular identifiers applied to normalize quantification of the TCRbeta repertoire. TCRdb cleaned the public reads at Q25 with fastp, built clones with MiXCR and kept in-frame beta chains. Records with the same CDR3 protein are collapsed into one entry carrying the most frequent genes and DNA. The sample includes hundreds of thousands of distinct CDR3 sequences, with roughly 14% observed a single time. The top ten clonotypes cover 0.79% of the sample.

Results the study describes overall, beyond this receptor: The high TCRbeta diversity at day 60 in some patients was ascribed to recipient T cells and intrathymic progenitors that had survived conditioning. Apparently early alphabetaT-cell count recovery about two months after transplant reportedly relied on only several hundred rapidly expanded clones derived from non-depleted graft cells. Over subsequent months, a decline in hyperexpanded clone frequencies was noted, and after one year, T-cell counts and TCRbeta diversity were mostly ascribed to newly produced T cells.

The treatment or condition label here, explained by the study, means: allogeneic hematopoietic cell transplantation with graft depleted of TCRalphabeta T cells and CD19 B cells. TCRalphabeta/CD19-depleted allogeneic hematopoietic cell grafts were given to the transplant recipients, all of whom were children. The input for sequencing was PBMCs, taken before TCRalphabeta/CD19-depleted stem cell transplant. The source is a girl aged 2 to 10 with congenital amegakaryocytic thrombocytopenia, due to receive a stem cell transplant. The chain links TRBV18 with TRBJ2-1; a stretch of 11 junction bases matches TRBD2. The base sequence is TGTGCCAGCTCACTCTACACTAGCGGGAGTATTGTAAATGAGCAGTTCTTC. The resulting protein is CASSLYTSGSIVNEQFF.